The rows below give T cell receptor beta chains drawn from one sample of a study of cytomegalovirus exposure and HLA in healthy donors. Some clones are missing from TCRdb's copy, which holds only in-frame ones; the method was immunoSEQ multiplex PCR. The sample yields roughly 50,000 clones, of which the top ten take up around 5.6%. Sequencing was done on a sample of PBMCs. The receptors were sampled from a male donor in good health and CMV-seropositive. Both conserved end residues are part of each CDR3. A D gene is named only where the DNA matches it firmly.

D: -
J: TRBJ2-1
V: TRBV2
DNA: TGTGCCAGCACACAGACACTGGGCAATGAGCAGTTCTTC
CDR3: CASTQTLGNEQFF

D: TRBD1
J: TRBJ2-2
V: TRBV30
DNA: TGTGCCTGGAGTGCCCTGGGACAGGGGGACGGGGAGCTGTTTTTT
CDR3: CAWSALGQGDGELFF

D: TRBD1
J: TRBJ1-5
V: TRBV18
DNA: TGTGCCAGCTCACAGGGGACAGGGGGAGGCAATCAGCCCCAGCATTTT
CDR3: CASSQGTGGGNQPQHF

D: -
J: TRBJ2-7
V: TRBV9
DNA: TGTGCCAGCAGCGTAGACAGCATGTACGAGCAGTACTTC
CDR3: CASSVDSMYEQYF

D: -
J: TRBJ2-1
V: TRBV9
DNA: TGTGCCAGCAGCCCTCGATCTTCAGTTTCAGGCAATGAGCAGTTCTTC
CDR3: CASSPRSSVSGNEQFF

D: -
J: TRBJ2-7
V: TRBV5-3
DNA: TGTGCCAGAAGCTTGGATGGCAGGGTCTCTGGCTCCTACGAGCAGTACTTC
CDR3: CARSLDGRVSGSYEQYF

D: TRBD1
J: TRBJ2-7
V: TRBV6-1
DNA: TGTGCCAGCAGCCTGACAGGGAGCGTGCAGTACTTC
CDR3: CASSLTGSVQYF

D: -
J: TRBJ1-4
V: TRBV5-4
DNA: TGTGCCAGCAGCTTGGAACTACACGATGAAAAACTGTTTTTT
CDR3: CASSLELHDEKLFF

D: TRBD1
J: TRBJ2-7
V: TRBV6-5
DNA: TGTGCCAGCAGACTTGGACAGGGGGCTTACGAGCAGTACTTC
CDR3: CASRLGQGAYEQYF

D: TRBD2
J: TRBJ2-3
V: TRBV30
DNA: TGTGCCTGGGGACTAGCGGGGATAGTAGATACGCAGTATTTT
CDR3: CAWGLAGIVDTQYF

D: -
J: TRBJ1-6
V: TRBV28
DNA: TGTGCCAGCAGCAGCGTTGGACAGCGCCTGCCACCCCTCCACTTT
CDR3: CASSSVGQRLPPLHF

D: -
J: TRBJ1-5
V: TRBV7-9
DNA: TGTGCCAGCAGCTTTGAAGGAGTAGGGGGCAATCAGCCCCAGCATTTT
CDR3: CASSFEGVGGNQPQHF

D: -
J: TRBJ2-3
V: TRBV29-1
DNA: TGCAGCGTTGTGGGCTGGGCGCGAAGCACAGATACGCAGTATTTT
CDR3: CSVVGWARSTDTQYF

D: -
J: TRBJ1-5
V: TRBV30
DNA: TGTGCCTGGAGTGTACACAGTAGCAATCAGCCCCAGCATTTT
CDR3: CAWSVHSSNQPQHF

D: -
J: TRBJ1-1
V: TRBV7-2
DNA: TGTGCCAGCAGCCTTAGAGGGGGTGAGAACACTGAAGCTTTCTTT
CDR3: CASSLRGGENTEAFF

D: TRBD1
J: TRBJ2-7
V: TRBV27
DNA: TGTGCCAGCAGCGGGACAGGTGGGGAGCAGTACTTC
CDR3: CASSGTGGEQYF

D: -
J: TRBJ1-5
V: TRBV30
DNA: TGTGCCTGGAGTGTAGACGGGGATCAGCCCCAGCATTTT
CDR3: CAWSVDGDQPQHF

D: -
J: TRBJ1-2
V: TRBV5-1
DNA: TGCGCCAGCAGCCCGCCGGCAGGATTGACGCGCGGCTACACCTTC
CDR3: CASSPPAGLTRGYTF

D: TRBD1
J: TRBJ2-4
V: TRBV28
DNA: TGTGCCAGCAGGATAGGACAGGGAGGTTCGAACATTCAGTACTTC
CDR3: CASRIGQGGSNIQYF

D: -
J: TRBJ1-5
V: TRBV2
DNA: TGTGCCAGCCATGGGGGACAACATTTCAATCAGCCCCAGCATTTT
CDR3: CASHGGQHFNQPQHF

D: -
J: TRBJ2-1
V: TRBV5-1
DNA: TGCGCCAGCAGCTCGGACAGTTACAATGAGCAGTTCTTC
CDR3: CASSSDSYNEQFF

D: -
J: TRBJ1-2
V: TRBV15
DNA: TGTGCCACCAGCGGCCACAAGTTCAACTATGGCTACACCTTC
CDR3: CATSGHKFNYGYTF

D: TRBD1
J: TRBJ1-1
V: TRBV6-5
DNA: TGTGCCGGAAGCATGACAGGGGTGGGGAACACTGAAGCTTTCTTT
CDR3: CAGSMTGVGNTEAFF

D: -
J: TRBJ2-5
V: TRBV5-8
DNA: TGTGCCAGCAGCTTGTTGTCGGAGACCCAGTACTTC
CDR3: CASSLLSETQYF

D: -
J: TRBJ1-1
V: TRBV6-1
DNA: TGTGCCAGCAGTGGGTGGCTCCCCTATACGGGCCCTGGAGGCACTGAAGCTTTCTTT
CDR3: CASSGWLPYTGPGGTEAFF

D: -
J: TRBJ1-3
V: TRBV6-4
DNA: TGTGCCGGCCCACAGGAGGGAAACACCATATATTTT
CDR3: CAGPQEGNTIYF

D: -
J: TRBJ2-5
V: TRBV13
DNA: TGTGCCAGCAGCGTACCGGGGATACAAGAGACCCAGTACTTC
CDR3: CASSVPGIQETQYF

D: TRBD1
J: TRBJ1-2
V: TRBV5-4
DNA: TGTGCCAGCAGCGATGGGTCAGGGGGTAACTATGGCTACACCTTC
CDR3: CASSDGSGGNYGYTF

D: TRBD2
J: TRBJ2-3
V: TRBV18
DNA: TGTGCCAGCTCCAGTCTAGCGGGAAGCACAGATACGCAGTATTTT
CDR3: CASSSLAGSTDTQYF

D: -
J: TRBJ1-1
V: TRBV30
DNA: TGTGCCTGGAGCGGACAGTACAACACTGAAGCTTTCTTT
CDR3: CAWSGQYNTEAFF

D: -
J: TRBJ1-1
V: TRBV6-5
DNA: TGTGCCAGCAGGAGGACAGACTGGACTGAAGCTTTCTTT
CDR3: CASRRTDWTEAFF

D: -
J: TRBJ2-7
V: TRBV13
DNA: TGTGCCAGCAGCTTACTCGCAGGGGTCGGCTACGAGCAGTACTTC
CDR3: CASSLLAGVGYEQYF

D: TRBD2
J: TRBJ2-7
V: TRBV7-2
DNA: TGTGCCAGCAGCTTACTTCTAGCGGTGTACGAGCAGTACTTC
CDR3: CASSLLLAVYEQYF

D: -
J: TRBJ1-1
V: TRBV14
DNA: TGTGCCAGCAGCCACCTAGGGGCAGGCACTGAAGCTTTCTTT
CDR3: CASSHLGAGTEAFF

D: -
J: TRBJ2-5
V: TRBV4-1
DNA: TGCGCCAGCAGCCAAGTCCCTTCAGAATTCCAGTACTTC
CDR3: CASSQVPSEFQYF

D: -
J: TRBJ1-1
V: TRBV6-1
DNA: TGTGCCAGCAGGTTAGAGGTTGGGAACACTGAAGCTTTCTTT
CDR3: CASRLEVGNTEAFF

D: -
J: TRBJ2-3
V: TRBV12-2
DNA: TGTGCAAGTCGCTTAGGGTCTAGCGGACCCCGTCATATAGATACGCAGTATTTT
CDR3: CASRLGSSGPRHIDTQYF

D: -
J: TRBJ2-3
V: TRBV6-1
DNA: TGTGCCAGCAGCCTAGGACTGCACACAGATACGCAGTATTTT
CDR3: CASSLGLHTDTQYF

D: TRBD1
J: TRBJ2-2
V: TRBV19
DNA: TGTGCCAGTAGAAGACAGGGGATAGACACCGGGGAGCTGTTTTTT
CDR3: CASRRQGIDTGELFF

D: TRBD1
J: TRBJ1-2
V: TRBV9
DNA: TGTGCCAGCAGCGTAGTGGAGACAGGGGTGGGAGGCTACACCTTC
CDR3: CASSVVETGVGGYTF

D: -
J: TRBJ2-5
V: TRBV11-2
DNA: TGTGCCAGCAGCAGCGTAGGGGCGGAGACCCAGTACTTC
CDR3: CASSSVGAETQYF